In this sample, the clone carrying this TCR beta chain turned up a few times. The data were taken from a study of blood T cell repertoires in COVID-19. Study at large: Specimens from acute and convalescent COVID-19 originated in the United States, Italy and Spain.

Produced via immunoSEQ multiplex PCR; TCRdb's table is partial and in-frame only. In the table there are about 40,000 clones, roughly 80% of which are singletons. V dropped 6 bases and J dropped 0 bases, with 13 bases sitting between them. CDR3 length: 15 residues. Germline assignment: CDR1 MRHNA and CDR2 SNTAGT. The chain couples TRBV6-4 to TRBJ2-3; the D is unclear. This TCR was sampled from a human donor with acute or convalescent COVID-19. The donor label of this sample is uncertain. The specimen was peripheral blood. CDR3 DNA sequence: TGTGCCAGCAGCACAACGGCGGATAGCACAGATACGCAGTATTTT. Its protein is CASSTTADSTDTQYF.